This TCR beta chain emerged from a study of blood T cell repertoires in COVID-19. J was trimmed by 6 bases and V by 7 bases; bases with no gene match: 6. Germline loops: CDR1 MDHEN, CDR2 SYDVKM. This CDR3 is built from 14 residues. Original data processing: Amplified reference gene primers provided the basis for estimating nucleated cell counts. Sequenced by immunoSEQ multiplex PCR; TCRdb stores in-frame clones only, minus some. V and J calls and clone size are given by that table; D and trimming were obtained from the DNA. There are hundreds of thousands of clones in the sample; around 88% occur only once, and 7.5% to 9% lies in the top ten.

This chain joins TRBV28 and TRBJ2-1; TRBD2 matches 10 bases. This clonotype was obtained from a woman aged 50 to 65 with acute or convalescent COVID-19. Input material: peripheral blood. CDR3 sequence reads: CASNIAGGSNEQFF. CDR3 sequence (DNA): TGTGCCAGCAATATAGCGGGGGGATCCAATGAGCAGTTCTTC.